This T cell receptor (beta chain) appears in the sequencing data of a study of shared clonotypes between healthy human individuals (dated by TCRdb to 2018 to 2020). Background on the whole study: Three men and a couple of women, aged 18 to 49 years, made up the cohort. Each donor's leukapheresis produced roughly between roughly 0.85 and 9.5 billion PBMCs. To increase sequencing depth and limit assay-specific biases, TCR repertoire library preparation and sequencing were carried out by different laboratories using diverse techniques. For each donor, three plates each were used for CD4 naive and CD4 memory, two plates were used for CD8 naive, and one plate was used for CD8 memory. Blood TCR repertoires of roughly five healthy adults were deeply sequenced to estimate repertoire size and the extent of clonotype sharing between individuals.

Study-wide conclusions, independent of this receptor: Sampling was restricted to blood, and TCR repertoires in tissues likely differ from the TCR repertoires found in blood. Because the study included only a small number of donors, the genetic and exposure-history diversity represented was limited. Sharing across a few donors was observed for about 5% of naive CD4, under 4% of naive CD8, around 2.5% of memory CD4, and approximately 0.41% of memory CD8 clonotypes. Incomplete sequencing was indicated by rarefaction of sorted-subset datasets, despite the large sequencing depth. Estimated clonotype richness was generally larger for naive than for memory subsets. Pairwise subsampling led to the expectation that sequencing depth would affect the degree of clonotype sharing among donors. Clonotypes shared by all four sorted-subset donors showed higher generation probabilities than non-shared clonotypes.

TCR CDR3 regions were amplified from genomic DNA by multiplex PCR using the deep immunoSEQ assay. For each cell subset, the extracted genomic DNA was distributed evenly across all wells of several immunoSEQ 96-well plates, and each plate served as one replicate. Each replicate PCR for sorted subsets received roughly 200 ng genomic DNA, equal to 28,000 or so T cell genomes. Purified libraries were measured with a Qubit 3.0 fluorometer, size-checked on a Bioanalyzer 2100, and measured again with the KAPA Library Quantification kit. A separate single-read 150-cycle Illumina NextSeq 550 flow cell was used to sequence each immunoSEQ 96-well plate. The original methods were these. Because the immunoSEQ output held only junctional sequences and lacked quality scores, the filtering could not match the filtering applied to full-length reads. Sequences were annotated with PyIR, a Python wrapper for IgBLAST v1.9, using IMGT germline references to assign V/J genes and CDR3. Reads were removed for weak V/J assignments (E-value above 1e-6), missing CDR3, stop codons, out-of-frame junctions, or ambiguous translated residues. V3J clonotypes were defined as sequences sharing the same inferred V gene, J gene, and CDR3 amino acid sequence. To compute the percentage overlap between repertoires, the number of shared unique clonotypes was divided by the size of the smaller repertoire. Repertoire richness was assessed with RTK rarefaction, the Chao1 estimator, and Recon v2.1 estimates of unobserved clonotypes. For all TCRbeta clonotypes obtained by the gDNA method from a few donors, generation probabilities were computed with OLGA. TCRdb provides this immuneACCESS table in a form limited to in-frame rearrangements. Some clones are lacking; in checked studies, under half of them reflect an unresolved V gene, and why the rest are absent is not known. V and J calls and clone size follow that table, whereas D and trimming were derived from the DNA. The sample data list approximately 2,300,000 clones, and 92% of these were observed just once. In total, the top ten clones hold more than 0.35% of the sample.

Donors were healthy HIV-negative adults with no recently reported acute infections or vaccinations. Every donor was a Caucasian adult living in Nashville, Tennessee, USA. CD4+ T cells were enriched by magnetic negative selection, after which naive cells were positively selected on CD45RA and the negative fraction was taken as the memory subset. Blood was obtained by leukapheresis, after which PBMCs were separated by Ficoll-Histopaque density gradient centrifugation and cryopreserved in liquid nitrogen vapor phase. Purity and quantity of every magnetically sorted T cell population were checked by analytical flow cytometry. From each sorted fraction, genomic DNA was isolated and quantified by UV absorbance on a Nanodrop 2000c. With respect to this clone: This clone's antigen is unknown. No qualities accompany the bases; no much larger clone lies one base away.

From the cysteine up to the phenylalanine, the CDR3 has a length of 16 residues. Only the CDR3 DNA is retained, 48 bases long and in frame from the first base. The germline V gene specifies MDHEN as CDR1 and SYDVKM as CDR2. At the junction V is shortened by 5 bases and J by 6 bases; bases outside the gene matches: 9. The clonotype originates from a man aged 18 to 29 in good health. Some clones in this sample may be carry-over from other donors' samples. The sample was naive CD4+ T cells from PBMCs. The sample's cell subset or site label, decoded: CD45RA+ positively selected. The chain links TRBV28 with TRBJ2-2; a stretch of 10 junction bases matches TRBD1. The CDR3 reads as follows: CASSVPGQGMSGELFF. The nucleotides read TGTGCCAGCAGTGTACCGGGACAGGGGATGTCCGGGGAGCTGTTTTTT.